One and the same sample provided the 9 T cell receptor beta chains below, sequenced in a study of CD8+CD57+ T cells in acquired aplastic anemia. Both TCR beta VDJ combination and CDR3 sequence profiling were carried out. Genomic DNA was the template for this profiling. TCRdb recomputed calls from the reads with MiXCR, one row per CDR3 protein. The profile shows roughly 200,000 distinct CDR3 sequences, less than 65% of them singletons. Patients who underwent sequencing had shown CD8+CD57+ cell expansion by flow cytometry. Input material: sorted CD4+, CD8+, or CD8+CD57+ T cells (not recorded which) from PBMCs. These receptor sequences come from a human donor with aplastic anemia.

In regard to this clonotype: The germline gene is not matched at one end of the junction; a read error may be the cause. The chain recombines TRBV9 with TRBJ1-1; 10 nucleotides align to TRBD1. The germline V gene encodes CDR1 SGDLS and CDR2 YYNGEE. The CDR3 consists of 17 residues. CDR3 region: CASSVVTGGAMNTEGFF. The DNA of the CDR3 is TGTGCCAGCAGCGTAGTGACAGGGGGCGCGATGAACACTGAAGGTTTCTTT.

Comments on this clonotype: A clone one base away is much larger, so this may be a read error. The chain joins TRBV11-3 to TRBJ2-1; 8 nucleotides align to TRBD1. This CDR3 is built from 14 residues. V lost 5 bases, J lost 5 bases, and 5 bases stayed unmatched. From germline, CDR1 is SGHNT and CDR2 YENEEA. The CDR3 loop reads CASSARDRHNEQFF. The CDR3 nucleotides are TGTGCCAGCAGCGCCCGGGACAGGCACAATGAGCAGTTCTTC.

This clonotype was recorded once. The junction departs from the called germline gene at one end, perhaps through a read error. The rearrangement uses TRBV5-6 and TRBJ2-7, with D uncertain. This CDR3 is 13 amino acids long. Germline CDR1 SGHDT, CDR2 YYEEEE. The CDR3 loop is CASSLRASHEQYF. The CDR3 DNA reads TGTGCCAGCAGCTTGCGTGCCTCCCACGAGCAGTACTTC. The entire variable domain, with the rest obtained from reference TRBV5-6 and TRBJ2-7, is as follows: DAGVTQSPTHLIKTRGQQVTLRCSPKSGHDTVSWYQQALGQGPQFIFQYYEEEERQRGNFPDRFSGHQFPNYSSELNVNALLLGDSALYLCASSLRASHEQYFGPGTRLTVT.

This chain connects TRBV2 to TRBJ1-1; D uncertain. Trimming removed 5 bases from V and 11 bases from J, with 15 bases in between. The CDR3 is made up of 12 amino acids. Germline V lookup: CDR1 SNHLY, CDR2 FYNNEI. The CDR3, as DNA: TGTGCCAGCAGTCTTTCTCCCGGGTGGGCTTTCTTT. Translation: CASSLSPGWAFF.

This clonotype was seen ten or more times. The V gene is TRBV13, the J gene TRBJ1-2, with D maybe TRBD1 (6 bases). This CDR3 comprises 17 residues. CDR1 and CDR2 from the germline V gene are PRHDT and FYEKMQ (reference sequence). V lost 1 base and J 4 bases, leaving 19 bases between the germline ends. CDR3 loop: CASSLAVQGPSAYGYTF. Written as DNA, the CDR3 is TGTGCCAGCAGCTTAGCGGTACAGGGACCAAGCGCCTATGGCTACACCTTC.

This clonotype was detected ten times or more. The chain joins TRBV3-1 to TRBJ1-6; the D is unclear. The CDR3 loop spans 15 amino acids. The germline V and J ends were trimmed by 1 base and 9 bases, with 13 bases remaining between them. CDR1 and CDR2 (germline): LGHDT, YNNKEL (reference sequence). CDR3 DNA sequence: TGTGCCAGCAGCCAAGTACCTCAAGTGGCTTCACCCCTCCACTTT. This codes for CASSQVPQVASPLHF.

This clonotype was detected ten times or more. The chain combines TRBV12-3 or TRBV12-4 with TRBJ2-7; 7 bases are shared with TRBD1. With 3 bases clipped from V and 3 bases from J, the junction kept 11 bases outside the gene matches. The CDR3 totals 16 residues. The CDR3 sequence: CASSFTRQGRFYEQYF. For the CDR3, the DNA is TGTGCCAGCAGTTTTACCCGACAGGGTCGTTTCTACGAGCAGTACTTC.

This chain uses TRBV9 with TRBJ2-7, with TRBD2 identical over 8 bases. The CDR3 covers 13 residues. Trimming at V came to 3 bases and at J to 4 bases, leaving 3 bases not matched to a gene. The germline V gene encodes CDR1 SGDLS and CDR2 YYNGEE. CDR3 region: CASSEGLGYEQYV. The CDR3 nucleotides read TGTGCCAGCAGCGAGGGACTAGGGTACGAGCAGTACGTC.

The chain is built from TRBV20-1 and TRBJ1-2; possibly TRBD1 for D (5 bases). V gave up 6 bases and J gave up 2 bases, with 16 bases separating them. There are 14 residues in the CDR3. In germline, CDR1 is DFQATT, CDR2 SNEGSKA (reference sequence). This CDR3 is CSASQPAGNYGYTF. In nucleotides, the CDR3 is TGCAGTGCCAGTCAACCCGCAGGGAACTATGGCTACACCTTC.